This T cell receptor beta chain appears in the sequencing data of a study of blood T cell repertoires in COVID-19. For the study at large: COVID-19 samples from acute and convalescent phases originated in the United States, Italy and Spain. PBMCs, B-cell-depleted T cells, or T cells were the source of the cDNA or gDNA that made up the material.

There are 13 residues in the CDR3. V gave up 2 bases and J gave up 2 bases, with 7 bases separating them. Germline loops: CDR1 SGHTA, CDR2 FQGNSA. Using immunoSEQ multiplex PCR, the repertoire was profiled, and TCRdb retains in-frame clones only, with some absent. This sample has some 150,000 clones, with 75% to 90% found just once. This clone was recorded once. Sequenced material: peripheral blood. The TCR sequence derives from a woman in her fifties or sixties with active COVID-19. This chain links TRBV7-2 with TRBJ2-7; no reliable D call. DNA of the CDR3: TGTGCCAGCAGCTTATGGGCCGCCTACGAGCAGTACTTC. Its translation is CASSLWAAYEQYF.